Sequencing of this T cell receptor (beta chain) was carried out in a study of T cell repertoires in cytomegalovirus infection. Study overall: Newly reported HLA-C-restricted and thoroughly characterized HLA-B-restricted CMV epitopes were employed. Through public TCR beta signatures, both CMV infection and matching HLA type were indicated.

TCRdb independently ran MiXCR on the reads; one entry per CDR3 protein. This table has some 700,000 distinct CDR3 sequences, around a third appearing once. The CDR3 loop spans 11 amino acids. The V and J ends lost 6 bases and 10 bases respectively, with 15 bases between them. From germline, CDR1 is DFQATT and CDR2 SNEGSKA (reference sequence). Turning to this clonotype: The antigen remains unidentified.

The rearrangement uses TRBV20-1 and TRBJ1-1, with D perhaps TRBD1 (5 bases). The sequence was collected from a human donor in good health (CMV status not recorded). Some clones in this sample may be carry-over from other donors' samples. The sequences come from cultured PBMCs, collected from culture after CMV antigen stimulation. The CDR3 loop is CSAPSGLRAFF. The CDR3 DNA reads TGCAGTGCGCCCTCAGGGCTCCGAGCTTTCTTT.